What follows is one T cell receptor (beta chain) and its context. The V end was cut by 1 base, the J end by 5 bases, with 8 bases between. The germline V gene has CDR1 SGHDN and CDR2 FVKESK. The CDR3 consists of 13 residues. Clones were sequenced by immunoSEQ multiplex PCR, and TCRdb holds only the in-frame ones, with some missing. The table includes about 10,000 clones, approximately 94% detected once. The sample comes from a study of T cells in tuberculosis. Study details: A South African cohort included IGRA-negative adolescents, latently infected IGRA-positive adolescents and adults with active tuberculosis.

This sequence joins TRBV14 and TRBJ2-5; no firm D call. Specimen: PBMCs. This clonotype was sampled from an adult with tuberculosis. CDR3 in amino acids: CASSQGYGETQYF. The CDR3 DNA reads TGTGCCAGCAGCCAAGGGTACGGGGAGACCCAGTACTTC.